This TCR beta chain was observed in a study of shared T cell receptors in the human thymus. The CDR3 has 16 residues. Trimming took 8 bases from V and 9 from J; bases not matched to a gene: 14. Germline CDR1 reads MDHEN; CDR2 reads SYDVKM. Clones were sequenced by immunoSEQ multiplex PCR, and TCRdb holds only the in-frame ones, with some missing. The profile shows 500,000 to 550,000 clones, approximately 80% of them singletons. These sequences were also reported in another study, on human thymus T cells.

J is TRBJ2-1 and V is TRBV28; 12 positions agree with TRBD2. The sequenced sample was thymocytes. The receptor was derived from a boy in the first two years of life with a congenital heart defect. CDR3 residues: CASGGLAGVRWGEQFF. CDR3 in DNA: TGTGCCAGCGGGGGACTAGCGGGCGTCCGGTGGGGTGAGCAGTTCTTC. The full variable domain, its missing parts supplied by reference TRBV28 and TRBJ2-1, is DVKVTQSSRYLVKRTGEKVFLECVQDMDHENMFWYRQDPGLGLRLIYFSYDVKMKEKGDIPEGYSVSREKKERFSLILESASTNQTSMYLCASGGLAGVRWGEQFFGPGTRLTVL.